The 15 T cell receptor beta chains below all came from one sample that was sequenced in a study of STAT5B mutations in CD4+ large granular lymphocyte leukemia. TCRdb's copy holds only in-frame clones and misses some; the assay was immunoSEQ multiplex PCR. This table holds over 20,000 clones, 80% to 85% found once. Source material: CD4+ T cells from blood buffy coats. The receptors shown here come from a human donor in good health.

This clone was seen more than once but under ten times. V gene TRBV19 combines with J gene TRBJ2-7; TRBD1 might be the D (6 bases). Germline CDR1 LNHDA, CDR2 SQIVND (reference sequence). This CDR3 comprises 12 residues. With 4 bases removed from V and 5 bases from J, the gap between germline ends came to 9 bases. The CDR3 sequence is CASSTQGDEQYF. The CDR3 bases are TGTGCCAGTAGTACACAGGGAGACGAGCAGTACTTC. Full variable domain (remainder filled in from reference TRBV19 and TRBJ2-7): DGGITQSPKYLFRKEGQNVTLSCEQNLNHDAMYWYRQDPGQGLRLIYYSQIVNDFQKGDIAEGYSVSREKKESFPLTVTSAQKNPTAFYLCASSTQGDEQYFGPGTRLTVT.

The chain is built from TRBV27 and TRBJ2-7; 13 bases agree with TRBD2. This CDR3 has 15 residues. Looked up from germline, CDR1 is MNHEY and CDR2 is SMNVEV (reference sequence). J lost 4 bases, V lost 5 bases, and 5 bases had no gene match. CDR3 sequence reads: CASSIGLAGVYEQYF. The CDR3 coding sequence is TGTGCCAGCAGTATAGGACTAGCGGGAGTATACGAGCAGTACTTC.

The chain combines TRBV12-5 with TRBJ2-5; TRBD1 aligns across 9 bases. With 11 bases clipped from V and 4 bases from J, the junction kept 5 bases outside the gene matches. The germline V gene encodes CDR1 LGHNT and CDR2 FRNRAP. The CDR3 extends over 12 amino acids. The CDR3 bases are TGTGCTTCACAGGGGGCGGGAGAGACCCAGTACTTC. This translates into CASQGAGETQYF.

The rearrangement uses TRBV19 and TRBJ1-1; D is unclear. Per germline, CDR1 LNHDA and CDR2 SQIVND (reference sequence). The CDR3 spans 14 residues. Trimming shortened V by 0 bases and J by 5 bases, and 10 bases separated the two germline ends. As DNA, the CDR3 is TGTGCCAGTAGTATAGATGGGGTGAGAACTGAAGCTTTCTTT. Amino acids: CASSIDGVRTEAFF.

The rearrangement joins TRBV12-5 to TRBJ2-3, with 9 bases fitting TRBD1. Germline-derived CDR1 and CDR2 are LGHNT and FRNRAP. The V and J ends lost 6 bases and 3 bases, in that order; junction bases with no gene match: 4. The CDR3 is made up of 14 amino acids. The CDR3 is CASGPGTGTDTQYF. The CDR3 coding sequence is TGTGCTAGTGGCCCAGGGACAGGGACAGATACGCAGTATTTT.

The V gene is TRBV10-2, the J gene TRBJ1-4, with a possible D match to TRBD1 (6 bases). CDR3 length equals 17 residues. Looked up from germline, CDR1 is WSHSY and CDR2 is SAAADI. V lost 2 bases to trimming and J lost 5 bases, with 18 bases between them. The CDR3 here is CASSETRQATHNEKLFF. The CDR3 region has the DNA TGCGCCAGCAGTGAGACCAGACAGGCCACCCACAATGAAAAACTGTTTTTT.

V is TRBV5-4 and J is TRBJ1-2; D perhaps matches TRBD1 (6 bases). The CDR3 loop spans 13 amino acids. The V end was cut by 5 bases, the J end by 6 bases, with 14 bases between. CDR1 SGHNT and CDR2 YYREEE come from the germline V gene (reference sequence). CDR3 nucleotide sequence: TGTGCCAGCAGGCTACAGGGTCAAGATGGCTACACCTTC. As protein: CASRLQGQDGYTF.

This chain joins TRBV28 and TRBJ2-5, with 9 bases fitting TRBD2. The CDR3 length is 17 residues. Unmatched junction bases numbered 12, after V lost 5 bases and J lost 2 bases. Germline V gene sequence: CDR1 MDHEN, CDR2 SYDVKM. DNA of the CDR3: TGTGCCAGCAGTGCCCCGGGACTAGCAACTTATCAAGAGACCCAGTACTTC. Amino acid sequence: CASSAPGLATYQETQYF.

The chain carries TRBV29-1 and TRBJ1-1; no reliable D call. Per germline, CDR1 SQVTM and CDR2 ANQGSEA. V lost 3 bases and J 12 bases, leaving 14 bases between the germline ends. This CDR3 spans 11 amino acids. The CDR3 sequence is CSVDGVQSPFF. For the CDR3, the DNA is TGCAGCGTTGACGGGGTTCAGAGTCCTTTCTTT.

The chain carries TRBV7-2 and TRBJ1-4; no firm D call. The CDR3 runs to 15 residues. Trimming cost V 1 base and J 7 bases, with 13 bases left between them. The germline V gene has CDR1 SGHTA and CDR2 FQGNSA. The CDR3 region is CASSLGSGLGEKLFF. The CDR3 DNA follows: TGTGCCAGCAGCTTAGGAAGCGGGTTGGGTGAAAAACTGTTTTTT.

The V call is TRBV5-1, the J call TRBJ2-5; 7 bases align to TRBD2. The CDR3 consists of 16 residues. CDR1 and CDR2 (germline): SGHRS, YFSETQ. V dropped 2 bases and J dropped 4; count of bases not matched to a gene: 11. CDR3 region: CASSLLGAGASETQYF. For the CDR3, the DNA is TGCGCCAGCAGCTTACTCGGGGCGGGAGCATCAGAGACCCAGTACTTC. Supplemented by reference TRBV5-1 and TRBJ2-5, the full variable domain reads KAGVTQTPRYLIKTRGQQVTLSCSPISGHRSVSWYQQTPGQGLQFLFEYFSETQRNKGNFPGRFSGRQFSNSRSEMNVSTLELGDSALYLCASSLLGAGASETQYFGPGTRLLVL.

V and J are TRBV5-4 and TRBJ2-3; D is possibly TRBD1 (6 bases). The CDR3 extends over 15 amino acids. Germline V CDR1 and CDR2: SGHNT, YYREEE (reference sequence). The germline V and J ends were trimmed by 3 bases and 6 bases, with 17 bases remaining between them. The DNA of the CDR3 is TGTGCCAGCAGCTCTCCTCAGGGGTTATCGGATACGCAGTATTTT. Its translation: CASSSPQGLSDTQYF.

V gene TRBV11-2 combines with J gene TRBJ2-3, with D possibly being TRBD1 or TRBD2 (5 bases each). V gave up 5 bases and J gave up 6 bases, with 30 bases separating them. This CDR3 comprises 19 residues. From germline, CDR1 is SGHAT and CDR2 FQNNGV. CDR3 region: CASSPRGTGRPSVEDTQYF. The CDR3 DNA follows: TGTGCCAGCAGCCCCCGAGGGACGGGACGCCCCTCGGTCGAGGATACGCAGTATTTT. Filled out from reference TRBV11-2 and TRBJ2-3, the complete variable domain reads EAGVAQSPRYKIIEKRQSVAFWCNPISGHATLYWYQQILGQGPKLLIQFQNNGVVDDSQLPKDRFSAERLKGVDSTLKIQPAKLEDSAVYLCASSPRGTGRPSVEDTQYFGPGTRLTVL.

The chain uses TRBV6-1 and TRBJ2-5, with TRBD1 as a possible D gene (5 bases). Per the germline V gene, CDR1 is MNHNS and CDR2 is SASEGT. V was shortened by 6 bases and J by 5 bases, with 19 bases between the two germline ends. The CDR3 sequence is 15 residues long. CDR3 DNA sequence: TGTGCCAGCAGCAGAACTCACAGGTTCGGGGAGACCCAGTACTTC. Translated: CASSRTHRFGETQYF.

The chain has TRBV7-7 and TRBJ1-2; the match to TRBD1 covers 8 bases. Germline loops: CDR1 SSHAT, CDR2 FNYEAQ (reference sequence). The ends lost 4 bases at V and 10 bases at J; junction bases unmatched: 11. The CDR3 extends over 14 amino acids. CDR3 protein: CASSSNRTGNDYTF. CDR3 nucleotides: TGTGCCAGCAGCTCCAACCGGACAGGGAATGACTACACCTTC.